Presented here are 13 T cell receptor beta chains from one specimen sequenced in a study of cytomegalovirus exposure and HLA in healthy donors. Both 60 Vbeta primers and 13 Jbeta primers went into the PCR. Profiled with immunoSEQ multiplex PCR; TCRdb holds only in-frame clones, not every one. The sample lists roughly 190,000 clones, more than 70% occurring once. The sample comprised PBMCs. The receptors stem from a woman aged 40 to 55 in good health and CMV-seronegative.

This chain joins TRBV19 and TRBJ1-6, with 8 bases that match TRBD1. Per germline, CDR1 LNHDA and CDR2 SQIVND (reference sequence). The CDR3 consists of 14 residues. The V segment lost 4 bases and the J segment 10 bases; nucleotides outside the gene matches: 6. DNA of the CDR3: TGTGCCAGTAGTACGACAGGGGTTGACTCACCCCTCCACTTT. The encoded protein is CASSTTGVDSPLHF. Filled out from reference TRBV19 and TRBJ1-6, the complete variable domain reads DGGITQSPKYLFRKEGQNVTLSCEQNLNHDAMYWYRQDPGQGLRLIYYSQIVNDFQKGDIAEGYSVSREKKESFPLTVTSAQKNPTAFYLCASSTTGVDSPLHFGNGTRLTVT.

The J gene is TRBJ2-5, the V gene TRBV4-1, with TRBD2 identical over 9 bases. J gave up 5 bases and V 1 base, and 11 bases lay outside the gene matches. The germline V gene encodes CDR1 MGHRA and CDR2 YSYEKL. The length of the CDR3 is 17 residues. The CDR3 loop is CASSQGVPGLALETQYF. CDR3 sequence (DNA): TGCGCCAGCAGCCAAGGGGTTCCGGGACTAGCCTTGGAGACCCAGTACTTC.

The chain joins TRBV2 to TRBJ1-1; 12 nucleotides line up with TRBD1. V dropped 7 bases and J dropped 1; count of bases not matched to a gene: 13. Looked up from germline, CDR1 is SNHLY and CDR2 is FYNNEI. This CDR3 has 18 amino acids. CDR3 loop: CASNVNPGQGAANTEAFF. The DNA of the CDR3 is TGTGCCAGCAACGTTAATCCGGGACAGGGGGCGGCGAACACTGAAGCTTTCTTT. Combining the CDR3 with reference TRBV2 and TRBJ1-1 gives the whole variable domain EPEVTQTPSHQVTQMGQEVILRCVPISNHLYFYWYRQILGQKVEFLVSFYNNEISEKSEIFDDQFSVERPDGSNFTLKIRSTKLEDSAMYFCASNVNPGQGAANTEAFFGQGTRLTVV.

The chain is built from TRBV12-5 and TRBJ1-1; D is possibly TRBD1 (5 bases). The germline V gene encodes CDR1 LGHNT and CDR2 FRNRAP. V was clipped by 0 bases and J by 2 bases, with 16 bases between them. This CDR3 is built from 17 residues. In DNA, the CDR3 is TGTGCTAGTGGTTTGGTCGCGACGGCCGGGACTAACACTGAAGCTTTCTTT. Its translation is CASGLVATAGTNTEAFF.

The chain uses TRBV6-5 and TRBJ1-1, with 7 bases aligning to TRBD1. Germline-derived CDR1 and CDR2 are MNHEY and SVGAGI. This CDR3 has 15 amino acids. The ends lost 0 bases at V and 5 bases at J; junction bases unmatched: 6. The CDR3 DNA is TGTGCCAGCAGTTACTCGGGAAGGGGGCAAACTGAAGCTTTCTTT. Translation gives CASSYSGRGQTEAFF.

Only one count was recorded for this clone. The chain is built from TRBV2 and TRBJ2-7; tentative D call: TRBD1 (5 bases). Trimming removed 6 bases at V and 7 bases at J, with 16 bases between. The CDR3 consists of 13 residues. Germline V gene sequence: CDR1 SNHLY, CDR2 FYNNEI. CDR3 bases: TGTGCCAGCAGAGCCCCTGACAGACCGGAGCAGTACTTC. It encodes CASRAPDRPEQYF. Drawing the rest from reference TRBV2 and TRBJ2-7, the complete variable domain is EPEVTQTPSHQVTQMGQEVILRCVPISNHLYFYWYRQILGQKVEFLVSFYNNEISEKSEIFDDQFSVERPDGSNFTLKIRSTKLEDSAMYFCASRAPDRPEQYFGPGTRLTVT.

V and J are TRBV2 and TRBJ1-3; possible D gene TRBD1, 6 bases. There are 14 residues in the CDR3. Between the trimmed V and J ends, which lost 7 bases and 3 bases, there was a span of 13 bases. The germline V gene has CDR1 SNHLY and CDR2 FYNNEI. The CDR3 sequence: CASTDSLLGNTIYF. CDR3 nucleotides: TGTGCCAGCACGGACAGTCTTCTTGGAAACACCATATATTTT.

The chain has TRBV9 and TRBJ2-1; 16 nucleotides align to TRBD2. The germline CDR1 and CDR2 sequences are SGDLS and YYNGEE. J gave up 4 bases and V 4 bases, and 8 bases lay outside the gene matches. CDR3 length: 18 amino acids. This CDR3 reads CASSPGTSGRVIYNEQFF. For the CDR3, the DNA is TGTGCCAGCAGCCCCGGGACTAGCGGGAGGGTTATATACAATGAGCAGTTCTTC.

The gene calls are TRBV27 and TRBJ2-7; 12 bases are a match to TRBD2. Unmatched junction bases numbered 5, after V lost 3 bases and J lost 5 bases. Germline V gives CDR1 MNHEY, CDR2 SMNVEV (reference sequence). The CDR3 is made up of 15 amino acids. CDR3 nucleotides: TGTGCCAGCAGTTTCCCGGGACTAGCGGGCCACGAGCAGTACTTC. As protein: CASSFPGLAGHEQYF.

The genes are TRBV9 and TRBJ2-1; weak D call: TRBD2 (6 bases). CDR3 length: 14 amino acids. Germline-derived CDR1 and CDR2 are SGDLS and YYNGEE. V gave up 3 bases and J gave up 4 bases, with 11 bases separating them. CDR3 sequence reads: CASSGDLYYNEQFF. The CDR3 region has the DNA TGTGCCAGCAGCGGGGACTTATATTACAATGAGCAGTTCTTC.

This chain joins TRBV14 and TRBJ1-1, with D possibly matching TRBD1 (5 bases). Germline-derived CDR1 and CDR2 are SGHDN and FVKESK. The CDR3 totals 18 residues. Between the trimmed V and J ends, which lost 0 bases and 0 bases, there was a span of 17 bases. In nucleotides, the CDR3 is TGTGCCAGCAGCCAAGATAATTTAGTAGGGGCCGTGAACACTGAAGCTTTCTTT. Its translation: CASSQDNLVGAVNTEAFF.

V is TRBV15 and J is TRBJ2-1; D possibly corresponds to TRBD1 (6 bases). V was pared by 1 base and J by 0 bases, with 10 bases between. Germline V lookup: CDR1 LNHNV, CDR2 YYDKDF (reference sequence). The length of the CDR3 is 16 residues. The CDR3 bases are TGTGCCACCAGCAGAGGACAGGAGTTCTCCTACAATGAGCAGTTCTTC. It is translated as CATSRGQEFSYNEQFF.

V gene TRBV9 combines with J gene TRBJ1-3; D unresolved. CDR1 is SGDLS, CDR2 YYNGEE, per germline. CDR3 size: 15 residues. Trimming shortened V by 0 bases and J by 0 bases, and 7 bases separated the two germline ends. The CDR3 nucleotides read TGTGCCAGCAGCGTAGGTGTCTCCTCTGGAAACACCATATATTTT. Translating it yields CASSVGVSSGNTIYF.